This TCR beta chain is drawn from a study of blood T cell repertoires in COVID-19. This clone has only one observation. The CDR3 has 15 amino acids. V dropped 4 bases and J dropped 7 bases, with 16 bases sitting between them. Per germline, CDR1 SGHTA and CDR2 FQGNSA. The data were produced by immunoSEQ multiplex PCR, yet TCRdb's version contains in-frame clones alone and is incomplete. The profile shows 250,000 or so clones, nearly 90% of them singletons. The sequence was collected from a man in his late teens or twenties with active or convalescent COVID-19. Material: peripheral blood. The chain links TRBV7-2 to TRBJ1-4; tentatively, D is TRBD1 (5 bases). The CDR3, as DNA: TGTGCCAGCAGCTCAACGGCACGGGGGGGTGAAAAACTGTTTTTT. It yields the protein CASSSTARGGEKLFF. Full variable domain (missing parts from reference TRBV7-2 and TRBJ1-4): GAGVSQSPSNKVTEKGKDVELRCDPISGHTALYWYRQSLGQGLEFLIYFQGNSAPDKSGLPSDRFSAERTGGSVSTLTIQRTQQEDSAVYLCASSSTARGGEKLFFGSGTQLSVL.